The TCR beta chain under discussion was sequenced for a study of CD8 T cells in Susac syndrome. RNA totalling about 0.45 to 1 ug underwent reverse transcription with random hexamers. The TCR beta CDR3 was amplified by immunoSEQ multiplex PCR across 54 Vbeta, 13 Jbeta. TCRdb ran MiXCR on the immunoSEQ multiplex PCR reads and lists one entry per CDR3 protein. The top ten hold around 0.15% of the sample, which has hundreds of thousands of distinct CDR3 sequences, about 94% seen once. For this clonotype: Its antigen is unidentified.

Study results and limitations: The CD4+ T cell repertoires that were profiled in Susac syndrome showed no clonal expansion.

This CDR3 spans 16 amino acids. Germline V CDR1 and CDR2: GTSNPN, SVGIG (reference sequence). V lost 3 bases and J lost 7; bases outside the gene matches: 14. This TCR came from a human donor with Susac syndrome. Sequences were obtained from CD4+ T cells from PBMCs. The rearrangement uses TRBV30 and TRBJ1-5; TRBD1 matches at 8 bases. CDR3 sequence: CAWSPRDRGLRQPQHF. The CDR3 DNA follows: TGTGCCTGGAGCCCGCGTGACAGGGGATTGAGGCAGCCCCAGCATTTT.